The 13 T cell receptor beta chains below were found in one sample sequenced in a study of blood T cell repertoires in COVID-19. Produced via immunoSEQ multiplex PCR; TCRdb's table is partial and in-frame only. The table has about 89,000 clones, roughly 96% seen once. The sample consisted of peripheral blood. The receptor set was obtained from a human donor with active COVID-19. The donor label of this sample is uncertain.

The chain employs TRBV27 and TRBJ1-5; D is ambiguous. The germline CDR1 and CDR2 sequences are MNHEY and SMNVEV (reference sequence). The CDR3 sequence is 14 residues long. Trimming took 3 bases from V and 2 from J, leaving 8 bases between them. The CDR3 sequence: CASSFAPGNQPQHF. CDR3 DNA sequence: TGTGCCAGCAGTTTTGCCCCAGGCAATCAGCCCCAGCATTTT.

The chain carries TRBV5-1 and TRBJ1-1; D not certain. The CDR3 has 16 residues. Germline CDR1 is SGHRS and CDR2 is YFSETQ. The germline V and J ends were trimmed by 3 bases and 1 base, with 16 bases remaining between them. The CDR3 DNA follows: TGCGCCAGCAGCTGGGCGACGTGGAAACCGAACACTGAAGCTTTCTTT. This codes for CASSWATWKPNTEAFF.

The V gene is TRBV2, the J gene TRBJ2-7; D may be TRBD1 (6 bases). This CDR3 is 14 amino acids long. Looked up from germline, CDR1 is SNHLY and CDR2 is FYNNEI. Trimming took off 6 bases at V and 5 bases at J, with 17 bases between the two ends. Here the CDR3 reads CASSETGFFNEQYF. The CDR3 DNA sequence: TGTGCCAGCAGCGAGACAGGTTTTTTCAACGAGCAGTACTTC.

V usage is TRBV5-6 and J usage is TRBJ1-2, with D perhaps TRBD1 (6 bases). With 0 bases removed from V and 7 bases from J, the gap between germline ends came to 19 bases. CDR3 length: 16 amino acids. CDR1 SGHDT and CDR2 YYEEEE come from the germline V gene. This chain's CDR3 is CASSLARTEGVRGYTF. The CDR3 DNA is TGTGCCAGCAGCTTGGCCAGGACAGAGGGTGTGCGTGGCTACACCTTC.

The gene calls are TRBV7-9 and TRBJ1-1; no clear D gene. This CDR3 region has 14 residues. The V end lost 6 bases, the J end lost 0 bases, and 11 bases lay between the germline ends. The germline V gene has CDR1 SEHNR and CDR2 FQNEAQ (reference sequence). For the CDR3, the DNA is TGTGCCAGCAGTACTCAGACTGTGAACACTGAAGCTTTCTTT. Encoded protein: CASSTQTVNTEAFF.

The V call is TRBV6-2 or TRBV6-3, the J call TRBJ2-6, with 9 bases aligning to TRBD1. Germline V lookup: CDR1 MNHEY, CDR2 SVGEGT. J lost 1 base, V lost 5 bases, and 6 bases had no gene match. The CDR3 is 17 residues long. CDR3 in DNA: TGTGCCAGCAGTCGTCCCGGGACAGGGTCTGGGGCCAACGTCCTGACTTTC. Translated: CASSRPGTGSGANVLTF.

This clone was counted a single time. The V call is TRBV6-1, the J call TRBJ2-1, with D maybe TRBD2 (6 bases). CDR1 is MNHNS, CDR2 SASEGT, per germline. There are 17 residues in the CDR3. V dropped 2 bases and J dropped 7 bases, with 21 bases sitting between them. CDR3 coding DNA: TGTGCCAGCAGTGAACTCTTGGGACTCGAGTTTCCTAATGAGCAGTTCTTC. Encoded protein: CASSELLGLEFPNEQFF.

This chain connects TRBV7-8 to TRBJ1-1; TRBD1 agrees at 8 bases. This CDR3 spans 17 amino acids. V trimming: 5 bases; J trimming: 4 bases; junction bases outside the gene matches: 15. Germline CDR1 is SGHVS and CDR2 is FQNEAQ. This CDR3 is CASSLTSRTGSSTEAFF. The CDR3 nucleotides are TGTGCCAGCAGCCTCACCTCCCGGACAGGGAGTAGCACTGAAGCTTTCTTT. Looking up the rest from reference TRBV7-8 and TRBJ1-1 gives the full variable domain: GAGVSQSPRYKVAKRGQDVALRCDPISGHVSLFWYQQALGQGPEFLTYFQNEAQLDKSGLPSDRFFAERPEGSVSTLKIQRTQQEDSAVYLCASSLTSRTGSSTEAFFGQGTRLTVV.

CDR3 amino acids: CASSFQLAVSYNEQFF. CDR3 nucleotide sequence: TGTGCCAGCAGCTTTCAACTAGCGGTGTCCTACAATGAGCAGTTCTTC. The chain carries TRBV7-9 and TRBJ2-1; 8 nucleotides match TRBD2. CDR3 length: 16 amino acids. Germline CDR1 reads SEHNR; CDR2 reads FQNEAQ (reference sequence). J was trimmed by 1 base and V by 3 bases; bases with no gene match: 5. The full variable domain, rest sourced from reference TRBV7-9 and TRBJ2-1, is DTGVSQNPRHKITKRGQNVTFRCDPISEHNRLYWYRQTLGQGPEFLTYFQNEAQLEKSRLLSDRFSAERPKGSFSTLEIQRTEQGDSAMYLCASSFQLAVSYNEQFFGPGTRLTVL.

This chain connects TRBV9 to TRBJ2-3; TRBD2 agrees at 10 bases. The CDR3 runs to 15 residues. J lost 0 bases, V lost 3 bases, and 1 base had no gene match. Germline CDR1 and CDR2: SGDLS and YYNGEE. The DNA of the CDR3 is TGTGCCAGCAGCGCTAGCGGGGGAAGCACAGATACGCAGTATTTT. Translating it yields CASSASGGSTDTQYF.

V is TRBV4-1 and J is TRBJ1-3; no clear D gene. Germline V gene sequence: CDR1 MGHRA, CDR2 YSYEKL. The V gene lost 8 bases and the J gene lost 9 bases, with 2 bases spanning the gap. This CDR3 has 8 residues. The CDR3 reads CASLTIYF. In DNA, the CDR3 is TGCGCCAGCCTCACCATATATTTT.

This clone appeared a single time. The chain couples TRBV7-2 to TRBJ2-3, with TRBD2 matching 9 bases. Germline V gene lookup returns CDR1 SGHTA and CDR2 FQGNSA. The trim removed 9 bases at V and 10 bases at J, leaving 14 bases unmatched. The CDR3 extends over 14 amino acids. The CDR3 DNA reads TGTGCCAGTACCCCCGGGACTAGCCTCCATGCGCAGTATTTT. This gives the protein CASTPGTSLHAQYF.

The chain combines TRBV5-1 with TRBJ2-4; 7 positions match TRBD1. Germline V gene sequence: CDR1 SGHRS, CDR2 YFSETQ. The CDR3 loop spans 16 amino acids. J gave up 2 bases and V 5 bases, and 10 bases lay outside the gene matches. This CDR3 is CASRQGQFDPKNIQYF. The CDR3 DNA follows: TGCGCCAGCAGACAGGGGCAGTTTGATCCCAAAAACATTCAGTACTTC.